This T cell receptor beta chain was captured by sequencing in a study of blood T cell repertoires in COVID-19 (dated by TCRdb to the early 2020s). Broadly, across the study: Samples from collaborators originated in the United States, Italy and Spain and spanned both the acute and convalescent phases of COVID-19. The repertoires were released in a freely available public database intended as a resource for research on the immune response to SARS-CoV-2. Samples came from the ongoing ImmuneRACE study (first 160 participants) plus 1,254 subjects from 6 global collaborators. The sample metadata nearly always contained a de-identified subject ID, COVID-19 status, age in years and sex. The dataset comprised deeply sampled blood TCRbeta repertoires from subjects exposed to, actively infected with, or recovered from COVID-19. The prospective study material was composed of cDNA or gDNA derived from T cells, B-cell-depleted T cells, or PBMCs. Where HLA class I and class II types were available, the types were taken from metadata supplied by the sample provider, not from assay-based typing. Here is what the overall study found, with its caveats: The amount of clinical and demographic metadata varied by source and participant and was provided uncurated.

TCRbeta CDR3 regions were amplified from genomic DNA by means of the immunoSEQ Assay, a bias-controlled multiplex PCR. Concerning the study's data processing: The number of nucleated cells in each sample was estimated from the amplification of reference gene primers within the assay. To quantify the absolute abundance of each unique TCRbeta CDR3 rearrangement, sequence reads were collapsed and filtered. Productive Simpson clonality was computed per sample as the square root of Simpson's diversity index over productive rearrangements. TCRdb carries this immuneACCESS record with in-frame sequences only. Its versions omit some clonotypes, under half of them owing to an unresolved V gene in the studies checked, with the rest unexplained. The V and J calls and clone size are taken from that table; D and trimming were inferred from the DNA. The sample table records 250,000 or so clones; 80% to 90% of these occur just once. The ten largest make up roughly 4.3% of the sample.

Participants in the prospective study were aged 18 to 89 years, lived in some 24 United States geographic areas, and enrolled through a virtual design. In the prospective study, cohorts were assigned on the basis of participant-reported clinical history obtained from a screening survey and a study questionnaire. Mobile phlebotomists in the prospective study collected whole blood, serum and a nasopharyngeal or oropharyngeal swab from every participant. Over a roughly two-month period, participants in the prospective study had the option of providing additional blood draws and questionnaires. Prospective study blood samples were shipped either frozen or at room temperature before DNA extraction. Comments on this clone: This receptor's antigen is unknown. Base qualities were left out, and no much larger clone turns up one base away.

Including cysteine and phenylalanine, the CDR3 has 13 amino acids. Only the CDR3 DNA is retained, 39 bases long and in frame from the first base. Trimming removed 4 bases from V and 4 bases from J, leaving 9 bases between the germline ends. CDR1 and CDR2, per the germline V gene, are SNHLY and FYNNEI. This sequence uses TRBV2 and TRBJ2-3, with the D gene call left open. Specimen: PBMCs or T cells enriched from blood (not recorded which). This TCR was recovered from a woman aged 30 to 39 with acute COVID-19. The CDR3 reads CASSGALSDTQYF. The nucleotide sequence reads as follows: TGTGCCAGCAGTGGTGCGTTGTCAGATACGCAGTATTTT.